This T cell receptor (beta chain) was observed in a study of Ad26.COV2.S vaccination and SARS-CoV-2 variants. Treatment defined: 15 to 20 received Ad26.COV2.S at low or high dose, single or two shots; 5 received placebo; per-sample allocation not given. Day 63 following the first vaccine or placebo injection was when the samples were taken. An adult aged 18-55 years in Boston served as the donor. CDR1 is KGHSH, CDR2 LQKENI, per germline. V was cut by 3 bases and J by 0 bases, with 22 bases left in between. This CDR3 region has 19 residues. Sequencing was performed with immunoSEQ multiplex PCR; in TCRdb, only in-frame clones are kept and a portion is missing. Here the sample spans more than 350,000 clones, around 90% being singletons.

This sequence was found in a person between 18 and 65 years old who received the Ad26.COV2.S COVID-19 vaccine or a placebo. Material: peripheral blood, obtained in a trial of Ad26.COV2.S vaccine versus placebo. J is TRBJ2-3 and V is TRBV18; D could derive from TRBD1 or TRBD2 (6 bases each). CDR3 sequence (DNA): TGTGCCAGCTCACCGTCTGGTCGTGGGGGGACACTGAGCACAGATACGCAGTATTTT. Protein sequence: CASSPSGRGGTLSTDTQYF.